The present entry profiles one T cell receptor beta chain with its context. The repertoire was sequenced with immunoSEQ multiplex PCR; TCRdb's copy has only in-frame clones and lacks some. Of 50,000 to 85,000 clones in the sample, around 82% were seen once. The data belong to a study of blood T cell repertoires in COVID-19. Sample: peripheral blood. The sequence was obtained from a man in his fifties or sixties with acute or convalescent COVID-19.

CDR3 loop: CASSLNGQTNYGYTF. CDR3 in DNA: TGTGCCAGCAGTTTAAACGGACAGACTAACTATGGCTACACCTTC. This chain uses TRBV6-2 or TRBV6-3 with TRBJ1-2; perhaps TRBD1 as D (6 bases). Trimming left V 4 bases short and J 0 bases short, with 12 bases between. The CDR3 contains 15 residues. Looked up from germline, CDR1 is MNHEY and CDR2 is SVGEGT.